The 11 T cell receptor beta chains given below trace back to one sample, sequenced in a study of control samples from healthy donors and cancer patients. Data came from immunoSEQ multiplex PCR; TCRdb stores just in-frame clones and leaves some out. Counted here are around 70,000 clones, around 93% occurring once; the ten biggest clones make up 2.8%. What was sequenced was blood. The receptors originated from a woman under 40 in good health.

This chain joins TRBV19 and TRBJ1-3, with a tentative D call TRBD1 (5 bases). Trimming took off 6 bases at V and 4 bases at J, with 22 bases between the two ends. CDR3 length: 17 residues. Germline CDR1 LNHDA, CDR2 SQIVND (reference sequence). The CDR3 DNA sequence: TGTGCCAGTAGACTTTCCGGGACCGCAACTGGGGGAAACACCATATATTTT. Protein product: CASRLSGTATGGNTIYF.

The sample holds one count of this clone. J is TRBJ2-6 and V is TRBV2; 8 nucleotides align to TRBD2. CDR3 length: 17 residues. Per the germline V gene, CDR1 is SNHLY and CDR2 is FYNNEI. J gave up 6 bases and V 7 bases, and 14 bases lay outside the gene matches. In nucleotides, the CDR3 is TGTGCCAGCATGGACGCGACGGGGGGGCCACAGGCCAACGTCCTGACTTTC. Translating gives CASMDATGGPQANVLTF.

The V and J genes are TRBV5-1 and TRBJ1-1; 7 nucleotides line up with TRBD1. The CDR3 has 15 residues. V gave up 4 bases and J gave up 5 bases; unmatched junction bases: 11. CDR1 and CDR2 (germline): SGHRS, YFSETQ. CDR3 region: CASSERDSPRTEAFF. The CDR3, as DNA: TGCGCCAGCAGCGAAAGGGACAGCCCCAGGACTGAAGCTTTCTTT.

CDR3: CASSPIYGYRGNTIYF. CDR3 DNA: TGTGCCAGCAGTCCAATCTATGGGTATAGAGGAAACACCATATATTTT. V gene TRBV28 combines with J gene TRBJ1-3; D ambiguous. CDR1 MDHEN and CDR2 SYDVKM come from the germline V gene. This CDR3 is built from 16 residues. The V end lost 5 bases, the J end lost 4 bases, and 18 bases lay between the germline ends. The full variable domain, its missing parts supplied by reference TRBV28 and TRBJ1-3, is DVKVTQSSRYLVKRTGEKVFLECVQDMDHENMFWYRQDPGLGLRLIYFSYDVKMKEKGDIPEGYSVSREKKERFSLILESASTNQTSMYLCASSPIYGYRGNTIYFGEGSWLTVV.

The chain joins TRBV28 to TRBJ2-7, with D perhaps assigned TRBD1 or TRBD2 (5 bases each). Germline CDR1 and CDR2: MDHEN and SYDVKM. This CDR3 is built from 14 residues. Trimming removed 2 bases from V and 4 bases from J, with 12 bases in between. The CDR3 here is CASSLVRGLYEQYF. The CDR3, as DNA: TGTGCCAGCAGTTTAGTGAGGGGTCTATACGAGCAGTACTTC. The full variable domain, rest sourced from reference TRBV28 and TRBJ2-7, is DVKVTQSSRYLVKRTGEKVFLECVQDMDHENMFWYRQDPGLGLRLIYFSYDVKMKEKGDIPEGYSVSREKKERFSLILESASTNQTSMYLCASSLVRGLYEQYFGPGTRLTVT.

The rearrangement links TRBV5-3 to TRBJ2-4; D call uncertain. TRBV5-3 is labeled an ORF, and its function is uncertain. This CDR3 contains 17 residues. V lost 3 bases and J lost 6, with 22 bases in between. The CDR3 here is CARSCIKSSGTSNIQYF. DNA for the CDR3: TGTGCCAGAAGCTGTATTAAGTCGTCAGGTACGTCAAACATTCAGTACTTC.

This chain links TRBV6-5 with TRBJ1-1, with 9 bases aligning to TRBD1. The V and J ends lost 9 bases and 4 bases, in that order; junction bases with no gene match: 6. The length of the CDR3 is 13 residues. The germline gives CDR1 MNHEY, CDR2 SVGAGI. The CDR3 spells CASPGQGSTEAFF. The CDR3 DNA is TGTGCCAGTCCGGGACAGGGATCCACTGAAGCTTTCTTT.

This clone was recorded once. The genes are TRBV6-5 and TRBJ2-5; 15 positions match TRBD2. V lost 10 bases to trimming and J lost 6 bases; unmatched junction nucleotides: 6. CDR1 is MNHEY, CDR2 SVGAGI, per germline. The CDR3 length is 14 residues. The CDR3 spells CATGTSGGPKTQYF. The CDR3 coding sequence is TGTGCCACCGGGACTAGCGGGGGGCCCAAGACCCAGTACTTC.

The V call is TRBV6-2 or TRBV6-3, the J call TRBJ1-2; the D is unclear. This CDR3 has 14 amino acids. The germline V gene encodes CDR1 MNHEY and CDR2 SVGEGT. V lost 2 bases, J lost 5 bases, and 12 bases lay in between. The CDR3 sequence: CASSYRATGYGYTF. The CDR3 coding sequence is TGTGCCAGCAGTTACCGTGCCACGGGTTATGGCTACACCTTC.

The chain has TRBV7-9 and TRBJ2-5; no clear D. The V end was cut by 1 base, the J end by 5 bases, with 5 bases between. The CDR3 totals 12 residues. Germline loops: CDR1 SEHNR, CDR2 FQNEAQ (reference sequence). The CDR3 spells CASSLEYETQYF. The CDR3 DNA follows: TGTGCCAGCAGCTTAGAGTATGAGACCCAGTACTTC.

This chain connects TRBV19 to TRBJ1-3; D gene unclear. Germline CDR1 LNHDA, CDR2 SQIVND (reference sequence). The V and J ends lost 1 base and 0 bases respectively, with 7 bases between them. The CDR3 contains 15 residues. CDR3 protein: CASSIAGSSGNTIYF. The CDR3 DNA reads as TGTGCCAGTAGTATAGCGGGGAGCTCTGGAAACACCATATATTTT.